This is a list of T cell receptor beta chains from one sample in a study of beta chain features in type 1 diabetes. Clones were read by immunoSEQ multiplex PCR, and TCRdb kept only the in-frame ones, dropping some. The data hold around 300,000 clones, with approximately 8.1% observed a single time. Sequenced input: central memory CD4+ T cells from blood. The origin of the receptors is a woman between 18 and 29 years old in good health. Both conserved end residues are part of each CDR3. The D gene is left open where the match is weak. Clone size is given for some rows only: seen once, a few or many times, or a class if the clone is expanded.

13,NA,NA,TRBJ2-1,TRBV12-5,CASGPPKGNEQFF,TGTGCTAGTGGTCCTCCTAAGGGCAATGAGCAGTTCTTC
13,NA,few,TRBJ1-4,TRBV18,CASSLVTNEKLFF,TGTGCCAGCTCACTTGTCACTAATGAAAAACTGTTTTTT
17,NA,NA,TRBJ2-1,TRBV4-1,CASSQGFVEGAGRGQFF,TGCGCCAGCAGCCAAGGGTTTGTGGAGGGGGCTGGTCGAGGACAGTTCTTC
15,NA,NA,TRBJ2-3,TRBV5-1,CASSLEDGGTDTQYF,TGCGCCAGCAGCTTGGAGGACGGGGGCACAGATACGCAGTATTTT
14,TRBD1,few,TRBJ1-6,TRBV28,CASSPGQGSSPLHF,TGTGCCAGCAGCCCGGGACAGGGGAGCTCACCCCTCCACTTT
15,TRBD2,few,TRBJ2-7,TRBV18,CASSPGTSGPYEQYF,TGTGCCAGCTCACCCGGGACTAGCGGACCCTACGAGCAGTACTTC
15,TRBD2,many,TRBJ2-1,TRBV2,CASSPREGSYNEQFF,TGTGCCAGCAGCCCTCGGGAGGGTTCCTACAATGAGCAGTTCTTC
15,NA,NA,TRBJ2-5,TRBV6-6,CASSYPQAHGETQYF,TGTGCCAGCAGTTACCCCCAGGCCCACGGGGAGACCCAGTACTTC
14,NA,NA,TRBJ2-3,TRBV11-1,CASSSRTGTDTQYF,TGTGCCAGCAGCTCTCGGACAGGCACAGATACGCAGTATTTT
12,NA,NA,TRBJ1-2,TRBV29-1,CSAPGTNYGYTF,TGCAGCGCCCCCGGGACTAACTATGGCTACACCTTC
11,NA,few,TRBJ2-7,TRBV2,CASSDGREQYF,TGTGCCAGCAGTGATGGGAGGGAGCAGTACTTC
12,NA,NA,TRBJ2-3,TRBV6-1,CASSWGPNTQYF,TGTGCCAGCAGCTGGGGTCCAAATACGCAGTATTTT
14,NA,few,TRBJ1-4,TRBV7-2,CASSLRPGYEKLFF,TGTGCCAGCAGCTTAAGGCCGGGGTATGAAAAACTGTTTTTT
15,TRBD2,few,TRBJ2-1,TRBV6-5,CASSSPGLPDNEQFF,TGTGCCAGCAGTTCCCCGGGACTACCCGACAATGAGCAGTTCTTC
16,TRBD1,NA,TRBJ1-4,TRBV28,CASSPGQGGTNEKLFF,TGTGCCAGCAGTCCGGGACAGGGGGGGACTAATGAAAAACTGTTTTTT
15,TRBD1,many,TRBJ2-1,TRBV6-5,CASSYSIGTGNEQFF,TGTGCCAGCAGTTACTCGATTGGGACAGGGAATGAGCAGTTCTTC
12,NA,NA,TRBJ2-7,TRBV7-2,CASSPDPYEQYF,TGTGCCAGCAGCCCGGACCCCTACGAGCAGTACTTC
15,TRBD2,NA,TRBJ2-7,TRBV29-1,CSVEGGRLAGSEQYF,TGCAGCGTTGAAGGAGGGAGACTAGCGGGATCCGAGCAGTACTTC
15,NA,NA,TRBJ1-2,TRBV7-9,CASSLGQLITYGYTF,TGTGCCAGCAGCTTAGGACAGCTAATCACCTATGGCTACACCTTC
15,TRBD2,few,TRBJ2-1,TRBV19,CASRVASGSYNEQFF,TGTGCCAGTCGTGTTGCTAGCGGCAGCTACAATGAGCAGTTCTTC
15,NA,NA,TRBJ1-5,TRBV5-5,CASSLAGRFNQPQHF,TGTGCCAGCAGCTTGGCAGGGCGTTTCAATCAGCCCCAGCATTTT
14,TRBD1,few,TRBJ1-1,TRBV7-9,CASSVQGGNTEAFF,TGTGCCAGCAGCGTTCAGGGGGGGAACACTGAAGCTTTCTTT
13,NA,NA,TRBJ1-4,TRBV11-2,CASSTLSGEKLFF,TGTGCCAGCAGCACTCTCTCCGGTGAAAAACTGTTTTTT
15,TRBD2,few,TRBJ2-3,TRBV9,CASSVTSGYTDTQYF,TGTGCCAGCAGCGTAACTAGCGGGTACACAGATACGCAGTATTTT
16,NA,NA,TRBJ1-3,TRBV4-1,CASRSVQGGSGNTIYF,TGCGCCAGCCGCTCAGTCCAGGGTGGATCTGGAAACACCATATATTTT
15,NA,NA,TRBJ2-3,TRBV7-2,CASSLDPLLAYTQYF,TGTGCCAGCAGCTTAGACCCCCTACTCGCCTATACGCAGTATTTT
14,NA,NA,TRBJ2-5,TRBV18,CASSPPAGWETQYF,TGTGCCAGCTCACCACCAGCAGGGTGGGAGACCCAGTACTTC
13,NA,NA,TRBJ1-1,TRBV18,CASSPGAGTEAFF,TGTGCCAGCTCACCCGGGGCCGGGACTGAAGCTTTCTTT
18,NA,few,TRBJ2-5,TRBV13,CASSLGPDRLKSIETQYF,TGTGCCAGCAGCTTAGGCCCCGACAGGCTAAAGTCGATAGAGACCCAGTACTTC
15,TRBD1,NA,TRBJ2-5,TRBV5-1,CASSTGQGARETQYF,TGCGCCAGCAGCACCGGACAGGGGGCGCGGGAGACCCAGTACTTC
14,NA,many,TRBJ1-1,TRBV2,CASSQQGGATEAFF,TGTGCCAGCAGCCAACAGGGTGGGGCGACTGAAGCTTTCTTT
15,NA,few,TRBJ1-5,TRBV7-2,CASSLAAGSNQPQHF,TGTGCCAGCAGCTTAGCGGCGGGAAGCAATCAGCCCCAGCATTTT
16,TRBD1,NA,TRBJ2-3,TRBV9,CASSVRGSTGTDTQYF,TGTGCCAGCAGCGTCAGGGGGAGCACGGGCACAGATACGCAGTATTTT
15,TRBD2,few,TRBJ2-3,TRBV5-4,CASPGLAGSTDTQYF,TGTGCCAGCCCGGGACTAGCGGGTAGCACAGATACGCAGTATTTT
14,TRBD1,NA,TRBJ1-2,TRBV7-2,CASSADRVGVGYTF,TGTGCCAGCAGCGCCGACAGGGTTGGAGTTGGCTACACCTTC
12,NA,NA,TRBJ1-6,TRBV6-1,CATGDFHSPLHF,TGTGCCACCGGGGACTTTCATTCACCCCTCCACTTT
16,NA,few,TRBJ2-1,TRBV6-5,CASSYSQGRAYNEQFF,TGTGCCAGCAGTTACTCGCAGGGGAGGGCCTACAATGAGCAGTTCTTC
15,TRBD2,few,TRBJ2-7,TRBV13,CASSPPAGGPSEQYF,TGTGCCAGCAGCCCACCAGCGGGAGGTCCCTCCGAGCAGTACTTC
14,NA,NA,TRBJ2-3,TRBV5-1,CASSLGQTKDTQYF,TGCGCCAGCAGCTTAGGACAGACGAAAGATACGCAGTATTTT
11,NA,few,TRBJ2-1,TRBV7-9,CASSQVNEQFF,TGTGCCAGCAGTCAGGTCAATGAGCAGTTCTTC
14,NA,NA,TRBJ2-7,TRBV19,CASSIDGGRGEQYF,TGTGCCAGTAGTATAGATGGGGGGCGCGGCGAGCAGTACTTC
11,NA,NA,TRBJ2-7,TRBV19,CASSIGPEQYF,TGTGCCAGTAGTATAGGACCGGAGCAGTACTTC
14,NA,NA,TRBJ2-5,TRBV2,CASSYSQMTETQYF,TGTGCCAGCAGTTACTCCCAAATGACCGAGACCCAGTACTTC